The clone carrying this TCR beta chain has just a few counts. Library preparation (for TCRbeta) was performed with unique molecular identifiers. TCRdb redid the calling of the PCR reads with MiXCR, one entry per CDR3 protein. The sample shows about 600,000 distinct CDR3 sequences, 20% to 25% of them seen only once. This specimen belongs to a study of T-cell reconstitution after alpha-beta-depleted transplantation in children. CDR1 and CDR2 (germline): SGHVS, FQNEAQ. V was trimmed by 2 bases and J by 0 bases, leaving 7 bases between them. The CDR3 contains 14 residues. The input for sequencing was PBMCs, mostly from graft donor cells, taken 360 days after TCRalphabeta/CD19-depleted stem cell transplant. The chain links TRBV7-8 to TRBJ1-1; D remains ambiguous. The sequence was collected from a boy under three years old who had a stem cell transplant for acute myeloid leukemia, so the T cells may come from the graft donor. The CDR3 here is CASSLIGVNTEAFF. The CDR3 nucleotides are TGTGCCAGCAGCTTAATTGGGGTGAACACTGAAGCTTTCTTT.